Here is one TCR beta chain with its context. Antigen specificity is unknown. This entry belongs to a study of a mutant IDH1 vaccine in newly diagnosed glioma. Whole-study results and caveats: Vaccination induced immune responses in around 94% of patients.

Method: immunoSEQ multiplex PCR; TCRdb's copy keeps in-frame clones and lacks some. The data contain 35,000 to 45,000 clones, 83% of them singletons. Time point specified: week 35, safety follow-up. Vaccination used 300 ug of mutant IDH1 20-mer peptide per dose, with topical imiquimod. The vaccination schedule gave patients eight doses in weeks 1, 3, 5, 7, 11, 15, 19 and 23. With V trimmed by 5 bases and J by 2 bases, 5 bases remained unmatched. Germline loops: CDR1 LNHDA, CDR2 SQIVND (reference sequence). The CDR3 sequence is 14 residues long. The starting material was PBMCs, obtained from a glioma patient whose treatment included an IDH1 peptide vaccine. This TCR derives from a woman in her 50s with glioma. The J gene is TRBJ2-5, the V gene TRBV19, with 7 bases matching TRBD1. The CDR3 DNA follows: TGTGCCAGTAGTGGGGACAGCGGACAAGAGACCCAGTACTTC. Its protein is CASSGDSGQETQYF.